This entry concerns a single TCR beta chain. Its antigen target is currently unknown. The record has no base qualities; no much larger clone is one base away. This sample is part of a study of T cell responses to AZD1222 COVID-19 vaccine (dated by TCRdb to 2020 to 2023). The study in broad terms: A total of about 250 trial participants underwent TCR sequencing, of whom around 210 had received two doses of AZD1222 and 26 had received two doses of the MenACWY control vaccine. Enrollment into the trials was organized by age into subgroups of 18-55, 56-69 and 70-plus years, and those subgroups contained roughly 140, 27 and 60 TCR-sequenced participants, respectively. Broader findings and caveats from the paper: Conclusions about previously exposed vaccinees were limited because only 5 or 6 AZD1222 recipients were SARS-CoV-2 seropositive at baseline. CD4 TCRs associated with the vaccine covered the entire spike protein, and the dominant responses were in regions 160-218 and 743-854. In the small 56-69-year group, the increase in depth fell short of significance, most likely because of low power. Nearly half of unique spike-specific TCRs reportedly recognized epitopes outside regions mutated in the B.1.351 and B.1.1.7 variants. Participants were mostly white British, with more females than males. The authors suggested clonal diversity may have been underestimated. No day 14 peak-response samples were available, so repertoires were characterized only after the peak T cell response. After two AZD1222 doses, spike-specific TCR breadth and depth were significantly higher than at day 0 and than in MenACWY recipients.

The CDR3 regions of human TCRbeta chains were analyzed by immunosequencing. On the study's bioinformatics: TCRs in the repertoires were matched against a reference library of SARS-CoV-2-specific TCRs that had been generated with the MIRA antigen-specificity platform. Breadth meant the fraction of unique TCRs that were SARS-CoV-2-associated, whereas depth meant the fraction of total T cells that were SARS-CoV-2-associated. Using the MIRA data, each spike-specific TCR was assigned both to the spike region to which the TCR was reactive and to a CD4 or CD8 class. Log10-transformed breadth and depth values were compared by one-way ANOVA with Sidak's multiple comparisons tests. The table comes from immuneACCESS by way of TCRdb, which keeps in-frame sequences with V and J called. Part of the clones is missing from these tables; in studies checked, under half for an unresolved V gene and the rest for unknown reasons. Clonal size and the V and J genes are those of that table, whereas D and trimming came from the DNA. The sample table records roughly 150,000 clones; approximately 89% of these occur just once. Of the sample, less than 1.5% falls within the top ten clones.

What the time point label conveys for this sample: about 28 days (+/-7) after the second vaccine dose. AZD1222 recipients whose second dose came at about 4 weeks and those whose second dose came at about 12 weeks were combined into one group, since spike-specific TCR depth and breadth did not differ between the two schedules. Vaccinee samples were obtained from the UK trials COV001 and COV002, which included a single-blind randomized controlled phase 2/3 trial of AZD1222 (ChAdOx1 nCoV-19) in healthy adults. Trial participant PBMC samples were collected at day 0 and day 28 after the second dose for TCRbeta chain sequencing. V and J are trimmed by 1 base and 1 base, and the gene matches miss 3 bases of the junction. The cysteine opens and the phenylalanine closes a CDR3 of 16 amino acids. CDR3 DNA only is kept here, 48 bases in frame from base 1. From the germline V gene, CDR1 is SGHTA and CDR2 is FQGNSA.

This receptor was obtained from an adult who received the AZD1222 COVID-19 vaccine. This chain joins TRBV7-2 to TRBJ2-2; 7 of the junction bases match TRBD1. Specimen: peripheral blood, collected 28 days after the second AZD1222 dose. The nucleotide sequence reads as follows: TGTGCCAGCAGCTTAGTCCGGACAGGGAACACCGGGGAGCTGTTTTTT. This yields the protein CASSLVRTGNTGELFF. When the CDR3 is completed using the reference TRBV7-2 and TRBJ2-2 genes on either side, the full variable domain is GAGVSQSPSNKVTEKGKDVELRCDPISGHTALYWYRQSLGQGLEFLIYFQGNSAPDKSGLPSDRFSAERTGGSVSTLTIQRTQQEDSAVYLCASSLVRTGNTGELFFGEGSRLTVL.